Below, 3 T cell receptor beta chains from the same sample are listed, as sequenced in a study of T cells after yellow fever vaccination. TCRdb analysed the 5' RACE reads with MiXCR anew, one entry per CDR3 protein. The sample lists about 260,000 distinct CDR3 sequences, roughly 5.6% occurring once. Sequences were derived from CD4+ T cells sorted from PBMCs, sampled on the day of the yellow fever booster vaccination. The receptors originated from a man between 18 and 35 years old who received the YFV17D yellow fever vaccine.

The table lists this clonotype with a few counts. The DNA for the CDR3 is TGCGCCAGCAGCGGGGGACAGAATCAGCCCCAGCATTTT. It is translated as CASSGGQNQPQHF. V usage is TRBV5-1 and J usage is TRBJ1-5; 7 bases map to TRBD1. CDR1 and CDR2 from the germline V gene are SGHRS and YFSETQ. V dropped 4 bases and J dropped 4; count of bases not matched to a gene: 2. The CDR3 length is 13 residues.

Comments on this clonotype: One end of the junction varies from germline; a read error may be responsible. CDR3 bases: TGTGCCAGCAGCTTAGCCCCTAGCCCTCCTGACTTC. Protein sequence: CASSLAPSPPDF. The V call is TRBV7-2, the J call TRBJ2-1; TRBD2 might be the D (5 bases). This CDR3 is built from 12 residues. Germline V CDR1 and CDR2: SGHTA, FQGNSA.

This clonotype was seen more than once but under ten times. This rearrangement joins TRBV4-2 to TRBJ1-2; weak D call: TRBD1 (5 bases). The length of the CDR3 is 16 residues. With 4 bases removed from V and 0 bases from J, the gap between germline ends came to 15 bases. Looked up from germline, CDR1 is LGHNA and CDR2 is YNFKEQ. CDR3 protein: CASSRMQQEANYGYTF. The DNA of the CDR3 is TGTGCCAGCAGCCGAATGCAACAGGAGGCTAACTATGGCTACACCTTC.